The clone carrying this TCR beta chain has a count of ten or more. What it binds is not known. One junction end does not reproduce the germline sequence, and a read error may be involved. This specimen comes from a study of T cell repertoires in cytomegalovirus infection. Whole-study context: Public TCR beta signatures were indicative of both CMV infection and a matching HLA type.

The CDR3 sequence is 16 residues long. Germline V gives CDR1 MNHEY, CDR2 SMNVEV (reference sequence). Study findings and constraints: Cumulative frequency (of public TCR beta family members) identified carriers of CMV plus the relevant HLA. Dominant in the ex vivo response were TCR beta clonotypes restricted by HLA-C and specific for CMV.

TCRdb used MiXCR to reprocess the reads, holding one entry per CDR3 protein. The repertoire holds approximately 500,000 distinct CDR3 sequences, with more than 15% as singletons. The source material was CD8+ T cells from PBMCs. The receptor was isolated from a human donor in good health (CMV status not recorded). Some clones in this sample may be carry-over from other donors' samples. This chain uses TRBV27 with TRBJ2-3, with TRBD1 matching 7 bases. The CDR3 DNA reads TGTGCCAGCAGCTTATCCGCCAGGGGGTCAGCAGATACGCAGTATTTT. The encoded protein is CASSLSARGSADTQYF.